What follows describes a single T cell receptor beta chain. Some clones are missing from TCRdb's copy, which holds only in-frame ones; the method was immunoSEQ multiplex PCR. The sample holds fewer than 500,000 clones; 80% to 90% are singletons and the top ten take roughly 1.1%. CDR3 size: 17 residues. The entry originates in a study of blood T cell repertoires in COVID-19. The TCR originated in a man aged 25-45 years who had recovered from COVID-19. The chain couples TRBV7-5 to TRBJ1-6. TRBV7-5 is listed as a pseudogene. What was sequenced was PBMCs or T cells enriched from blood (not recorded which). CDR3 amino acids: CVRSLAEGPQPRSPLHF. The DNA for the CDR3 is TGTGTCAGAAGCTTAGCGGAGGGGCCTCAGCCCAGATCACCCCTCCACTTT.